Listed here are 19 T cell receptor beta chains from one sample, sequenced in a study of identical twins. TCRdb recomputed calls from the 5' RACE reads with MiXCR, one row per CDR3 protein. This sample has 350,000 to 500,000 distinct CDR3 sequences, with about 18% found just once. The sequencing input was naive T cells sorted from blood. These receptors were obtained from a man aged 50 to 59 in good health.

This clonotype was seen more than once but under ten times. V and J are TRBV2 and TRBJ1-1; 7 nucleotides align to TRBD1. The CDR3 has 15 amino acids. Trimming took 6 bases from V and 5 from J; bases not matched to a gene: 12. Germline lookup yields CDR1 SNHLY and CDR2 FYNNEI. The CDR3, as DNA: TGTGCCAGCAGCTCGACAGGGATAATTGGGACTGAAGCTTTCTTT. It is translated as CASSSTGIIGTEAFF.

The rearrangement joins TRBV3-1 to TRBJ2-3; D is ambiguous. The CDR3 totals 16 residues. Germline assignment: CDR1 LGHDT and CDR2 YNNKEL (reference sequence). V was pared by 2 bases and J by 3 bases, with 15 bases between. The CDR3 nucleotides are TGTGCCAGCAGCCAACCCCGACTGGCATCGACAGATACGCAGTATTTT. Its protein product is CASSQPRLASTDTQYF.

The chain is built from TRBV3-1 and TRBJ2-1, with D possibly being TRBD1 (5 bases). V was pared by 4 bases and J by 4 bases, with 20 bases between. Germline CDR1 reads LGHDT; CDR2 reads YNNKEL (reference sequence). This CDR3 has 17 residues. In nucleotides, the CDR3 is TGTGCCAGCAGCCCACGGATGTTGCTGGGGCCTTACAATGAGCAGTTCTTC. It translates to CASSPRMLLGPYNEQFF.

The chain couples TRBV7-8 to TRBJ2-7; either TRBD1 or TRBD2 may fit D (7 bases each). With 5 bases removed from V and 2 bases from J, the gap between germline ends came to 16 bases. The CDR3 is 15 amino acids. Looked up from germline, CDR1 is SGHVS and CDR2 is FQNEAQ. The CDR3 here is CASSQGQSGTYEQYF. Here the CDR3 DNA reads TGTGCCAGCAGCCAGGGACAGAGCGGGACCTACGAGCAGTACTTC.

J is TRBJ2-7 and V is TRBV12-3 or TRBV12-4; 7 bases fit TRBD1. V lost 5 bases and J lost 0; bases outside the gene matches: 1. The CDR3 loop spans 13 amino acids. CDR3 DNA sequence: TGTGCCAGCAGTGGGACAGCCTCCTACGAGCAGTACTTC. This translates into CASSGTASYEQYF.

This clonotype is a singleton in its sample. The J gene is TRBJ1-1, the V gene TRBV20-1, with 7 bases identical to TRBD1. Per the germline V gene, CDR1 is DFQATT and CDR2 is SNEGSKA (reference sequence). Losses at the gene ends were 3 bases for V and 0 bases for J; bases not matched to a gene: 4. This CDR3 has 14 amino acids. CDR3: CSASWGTVNTEAFF. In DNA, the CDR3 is TGCAGTGCTAGTTGGGGGACAGTGAACACTGAAGCTTTCTTT.

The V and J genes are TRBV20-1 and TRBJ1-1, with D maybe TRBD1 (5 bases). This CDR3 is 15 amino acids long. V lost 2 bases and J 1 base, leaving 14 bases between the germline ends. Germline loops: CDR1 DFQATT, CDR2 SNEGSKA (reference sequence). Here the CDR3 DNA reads TGCAGTGCTAGAAAGGGGAACCCCGCGAACACTGAAGCTTTCTTT. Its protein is CSARKGNPANTEAFF.

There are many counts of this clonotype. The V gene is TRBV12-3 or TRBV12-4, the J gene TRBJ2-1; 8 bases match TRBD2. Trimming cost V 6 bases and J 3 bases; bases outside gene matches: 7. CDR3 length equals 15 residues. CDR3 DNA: TGTGCCAGCAGCTCCGGGACTAGGGACTACAATGAGCAGTTCTTC. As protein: CASSSGTRDYNEQFF.

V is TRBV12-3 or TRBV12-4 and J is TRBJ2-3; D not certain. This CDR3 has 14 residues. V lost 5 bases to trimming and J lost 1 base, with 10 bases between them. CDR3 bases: TGTGCCAGCAGTCCTGAAGCTGGCACAGATACGCAGTATTTT. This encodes CASSPEAGTDTQYF.

The CDR3 loop reads CAKPGLAGQGTEQYF. CDR3 DNA: TGCGCCAAGCCGGGCTTAGCGGGGCAAGGGACCGAGCAGTACTTC. The rearrangement links TRBV5-1 to TRBJ2-7; 8 bases align to TRBD2. The CDR3 extends over 15 amino acids. The V gene end was trimmed by 9 bases and the J gene end by 6 bases; junction bases not matched to a gene: 17. Germline V CDR1 and CDR2: SGHRS, YFSETQ.

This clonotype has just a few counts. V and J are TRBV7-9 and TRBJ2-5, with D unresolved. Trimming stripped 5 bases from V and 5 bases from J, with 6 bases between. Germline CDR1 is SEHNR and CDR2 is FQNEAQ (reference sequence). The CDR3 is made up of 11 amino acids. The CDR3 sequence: CASSRHETQYF. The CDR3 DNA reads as TGTGCCAGCAGCCGGCATGAGACCCAGTACTTC. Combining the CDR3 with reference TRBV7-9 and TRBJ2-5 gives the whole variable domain DTGVSQNPRHKITKRGQNVTFRCDPISEHNRLYWYRQTLGQGPEFLTYFQNEAQLEKSRLLSDRFSAERPKGSFSTLEIQRTEQGDSAMYLCASSRHETQYFGPGTRLLVL.

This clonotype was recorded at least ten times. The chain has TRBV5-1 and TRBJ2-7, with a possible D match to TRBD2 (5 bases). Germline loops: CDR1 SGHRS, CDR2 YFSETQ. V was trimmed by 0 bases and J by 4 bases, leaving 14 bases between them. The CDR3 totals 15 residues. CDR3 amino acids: CASSLGPGGSYEQYF. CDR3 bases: TGCGCCAGCAGCTTGGGGCCCGGAGGATCGTACGAGCAGTACTTC.

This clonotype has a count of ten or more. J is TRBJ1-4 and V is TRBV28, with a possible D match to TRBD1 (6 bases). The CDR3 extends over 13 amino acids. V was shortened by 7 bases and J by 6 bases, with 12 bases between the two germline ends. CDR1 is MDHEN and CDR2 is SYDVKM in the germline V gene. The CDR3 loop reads CASTPGGDEKLFF. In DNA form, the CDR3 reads TGTGCCAGCACCCCGGGGGGCGATGAAAAACTGTTTTTT.

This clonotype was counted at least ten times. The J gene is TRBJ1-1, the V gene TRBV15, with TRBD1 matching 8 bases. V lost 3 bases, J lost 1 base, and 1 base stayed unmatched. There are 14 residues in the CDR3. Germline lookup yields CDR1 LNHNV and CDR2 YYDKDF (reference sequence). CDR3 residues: CATSRDRANTEAFF. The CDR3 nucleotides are TGTGCCACCAGCAGGGACAGGGCGAACACTGAAGCTTTCTTT. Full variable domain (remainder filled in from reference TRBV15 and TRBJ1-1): DAMVIQNPRYQVTQFGKPVTLSCSQTLNHNVMYWYQQKSSQAPKLLFHYYDKDFNNEADTPDNFQSRRPNTSFCFLDIRSPGLGDTAMYLCATSRDRANTEAFFGQGTRLTVV.

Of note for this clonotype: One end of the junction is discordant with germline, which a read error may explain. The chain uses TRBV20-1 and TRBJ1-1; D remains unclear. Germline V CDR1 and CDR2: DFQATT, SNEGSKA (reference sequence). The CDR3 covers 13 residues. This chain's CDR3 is CSATLGRELEAFF. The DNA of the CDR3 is TGCAGCGCTACACTTGGGCGGGAACTTGAAGCTTTCTTT.

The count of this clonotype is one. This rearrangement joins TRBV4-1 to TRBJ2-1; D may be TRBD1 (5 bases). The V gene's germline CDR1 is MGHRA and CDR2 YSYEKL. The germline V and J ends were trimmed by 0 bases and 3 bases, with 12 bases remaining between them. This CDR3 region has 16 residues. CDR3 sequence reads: CASSQDGRGNYNEQFF. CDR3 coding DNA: TGCGCCAGCAGCCAAGATGGAAGGGGTAACTACAATGAGCAGTTCTTC.

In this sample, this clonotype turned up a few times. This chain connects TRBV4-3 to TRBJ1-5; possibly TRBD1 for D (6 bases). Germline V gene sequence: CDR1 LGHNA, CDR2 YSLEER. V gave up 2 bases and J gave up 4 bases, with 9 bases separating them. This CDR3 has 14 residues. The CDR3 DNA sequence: TGCGCCAGCAGCCAATGGCAGGGGAATCAGCCCCAGCATTTT. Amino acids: CASSQWQGNQPQHF.

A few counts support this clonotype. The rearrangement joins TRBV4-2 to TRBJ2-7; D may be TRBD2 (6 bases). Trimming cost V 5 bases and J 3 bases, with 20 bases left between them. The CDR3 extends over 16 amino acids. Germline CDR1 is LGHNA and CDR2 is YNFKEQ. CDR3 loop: CASSFYQGLGDYEQYF. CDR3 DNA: TGTGCCAGCAGCTTCTACCAGGGACTGGGGGACTACGAGCAGTACTTC.

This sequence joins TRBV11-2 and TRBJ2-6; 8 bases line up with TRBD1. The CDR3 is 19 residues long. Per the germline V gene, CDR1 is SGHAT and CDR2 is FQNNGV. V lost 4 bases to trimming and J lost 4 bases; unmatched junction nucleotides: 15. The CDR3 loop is CASSSLVARGLRGANVLTF. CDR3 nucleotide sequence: TGTGCCAGCAGCTCCCTAGTGGCCAGGGGGCTACGGGGGGCCAACGTCCTGACTTTC. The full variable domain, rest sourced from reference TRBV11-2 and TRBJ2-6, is EAGVAQSPRYKIIEKRQSVAFWCNPISGHATLYWYQQILGQGPKLLIQFQNNGVVDDSQLPKDRFSAERLKGVDSTLKIQPAKLEDSAVYLCASSSLVARGLRGANVLTFGAGSRLTVL.